The subject of this entry is one T cell receptor (beta chain). Its antigen remains unidentified. No much larger clone exists at a distance of one base, and base qualities are not known. These data originate in a study of beta chain features in type 1 diabetes (dated by TCRdb to about 2018). About the study as a whole: Patients and healthy donors did not differ in mean age, gender distribution, total cell number or subset yield. A total of roughly 100,000,000 sorted cells were examined across all samples, and the number of cells per subset was strongly correlated with RNA yield. Regulatory and stem cell-like memory subsets were obtained from only 8 patients and about eight healthy donors, while naive and central memory subsets were obtained from all 30 or so donors. The study compared the TCRB repertoires of sorted circulating CD4+ T cell subsets in recently diagnosed type 1 diabetes patients with those in matched healthy donors.

On the study overall, not on this receptor specifically: Naive, central memory and regulatory TCRB repertoires appeared more similar among patients than among healthy donors. At VDJ recombination sites, patients with type 1 diabetes made fewer insertions and deleted more nucleotides, a pattern implying thymic rearrangement abnormalities. Shorter templates might be favored by PCR, yet because patient and control samples were amplified and corrected together, any such skew would affect both groups equally. Only small numbers of individuals were included in the HLA sub-analyses, which left unresolved whether HLA type had any influence on TCRB rearrangement. A moderate but significant shortening of TCRB CDR3 length was observed in type 1 diabetes patients in all four CD4+ subsets. Sequencing cDNA rather than genomic DNA could over-represent highly expressing activated cells, although activation and CD3 levels did not differ between groups.

V is pared back by 1 base and J by 4 bases, with 23 bases lying between the germline termini. From the germline V gene, CDR1 is SGHDN and CDR2 is FVKESK. CDR3 length: 18 amino acids, cysteine to phenylalanine. The only DNA kept is the CDR3, 54 bases in frame from the first base. The entire isolated RNA was reverse transcribed using the High Capacity cDNA Reverse Transcription Kit, and thus expressed TCRB transcripts were sequenced. Deep immunoSEQ sequencing was applied to naive, central memory and regulatory T cell samples, giving an average of roughly 3.5 million total reads per sample. Sorted cells were lysed in RLT buffer, and RNA was extracted using DNase-treated RNeasy Micro or Mini kits according to cell number. To prevent cross-contamination, each cell subset was processed individually, whereas patient and healthy donor samples were processed jointly. TCRB sequences were amplified from cDNA with the immunoSEQ multiplex PCR, producing 87-bp fragments spanning the CDR3 region. Sequencing of the amplicons was performed on the Illumina HiSeq platform. From the authors' description of their analysis: Synthetic template baselines were used to correct PCR bias computationally, reads within Hamming distance 2 were collapsed together, and singletons that could not be merged were discarded. By aligning reads against IMGT, V, D and J genes, CDR3 length, and insertions or deletions at six rearrangement sites were assigned. Within each subset, clonotype counts were normalized to the number of sorted cells before true diversity and Gini coefficients were calculated with the tcR R package. The overlap coefficient, calculated on TCRB nucleotide sequences, was used to quantify repertoire sharing. As a proxy for the pre-selection repertoire, out-of-frame TCRB sequences from naive cells were analyzed. This immuneACCESS table, as held by TCRdb, lists in-frame sequences with V and J called but not all clones. Of the missing ones, under half trace to an unresolved V gene in checked studies; the others have no known cause. The V and J calls and clone size are taken from that table; D and trimming were inferred from the DNA. The sample table holds under 900,000 clones, of which roughly a sixth were seen once. The ten largest clones capture about 0.025% of the sample.

From each donor, a single peripheral blood sample of roughly 0.11 L on average was drawn into heparinised tubes. Using a panel that included CD45RO, CCR7, CD25, CD127, CD95 and CD27, naive, central memory, regulatory and stem cell-like memory CD4+ T cells were sorted on a BD FACSAria II. A purity above 98% was achieved for all sorted populations. PBMCs were isolated right away by Lymphoprep density gradient centrifugation and were stained directly, without culture. To minimize batch effects, samples were stained and sorted in pairs, one healthy donor with one patient per experiment. The clonotype comes from a woman younger than 30 in good health. The receptor chain draws on TRBV14 and TRBJ2-7, with the D call perhaps TRBD1 or TRBD2, each one matching 5 bases. Sample: naive CD4+ T cells from blood. The label giving this sample's cell subset or site can be read as: true naive CD4+ T cells. The DNA sequence is TGTGCCAGCAGCCAAGTCCGTTCGGTCGGCCTAGGGGAGTACGAGCAGTACTTC. Its translation reads: CASSQVRSVGLGEYEQYF.